This T cell receptor (beta chain) is from a study of blood T cells in healthy people across ages. This CDR3 has 13 amino acids. Trimming pared 6 bases from V and 4 bases from J, leaving 11 bases between. This clonotype was detected only a few times. The use of a sample-barcoded 5' primer and a J-beta primer mix characterized a second PCR of 7 to 11 cycles. Using its own MiXCR run on the 5' RACE reads, TCRdb lists one record per CDR3 protein. The sample shows around 1,700,000 distinct CDR3 sequences, 28% of them seen only once. Per sample, no less than 6 micrograms of total RNA were extracted. The receptor's source is a woman in her 30s in good health. This chain uses TRBV12-3 or TRBV12-4 with TRBJ2-3; TRBD2 might be the D (7 bases). The sample was blood. This chain's CDR3 is CASRGGGPDTQYF. The CDR3 DNA follows: TGTGCCAGCAGGGGGGGGGGCCCAGATACGCAGTATTTT.